This T cell receptor (beta chain) was observed in a study of CD8 T cells in ankylosing spondylitis (TCRdb year 2017). Describing the broader study: To find TCR variants linked to disease, the study profiled T cell receptor beta repertoires in ankylosing spondylitis patients and healthy donors. The full study cohort comprised approximately 23 ankylosing spondylitis patients and some 100 healthy donors. Peripheral blood samples were taken, and synovial fluid was additionally collected from ankylosing spondylitis patients.

The cysteine opens and the phenylalanine closes a CDR3 of 15 amino acids. The CDR3 DNA has 45 bases and is translated from base 1. V lost 5 bases and J lost 4 bases, and the count of bases not matched to a germline gene is 9. The germline V gene provides CDR1 SGHTA and CDR2 FQGNSA. Beyond this particular receptor, the publication reports: The disease-linked clones were reported to be significantly enriched in matched synovial fluid samples from ankylosing spondylitis patients. Some of the motif variants had been reported before in the synovial fluid and blood of reactive arthritis patients, a finding that suggests common disease-initiation mechanisms. The disease-linked clones had a CD8+ phenotype and were found at relatively low frequencies in peripheral blood. A TCR beta motif of about 8 highly homologous amino acid variants appeared characteristic of blood from ankylosing spondylitis patients.

Sequenced using an Illumina HiSeq 2500. TCR beta libraries were prepared by quantitative 5'-RACE with molecular barcodes. The original pipeline was this. A new computational method based on a probabilistic model of VDJ rearrangement was used to identify disease-linked TCR variants. Starting from the raw public reads, TCRdb applied fastp trimming at Q25, assembled clones with MiXCR and retained in-frame beta chains. Rows merge per CDR3 protein into single entries with the most common DNA and genes. It is TCRdb's table, rather than the study itself, that gives the V and J calls and clone size. The sample profile shows over 100,000 distinct CDR3 sequences; roughly 6.6% of them were found once. The ten largest account for more than 9% of the sample. Ten or more counts support this clonotype. This clone's antigen is unknown. No much larger clonotype is one base removed from it; base qualities were not supplied.

The sequence is built from TRBV7-2 and TRBJ1-2; TRBD1 fits 8 bases in the junction. The sequence was collected from a male donor with ankylosing spondylitis or in good health (not recorded which). Input material: blood, either unsorted or a sorted T cell fraction (not recorded which). The bases are TGTGCCAGCAGCCAAAACAGGGGGATGGGCTATGGCTACACCTTC. The encoded protein is CASSQNRGMGYGYTF. The reference TRBV7-2 and TRBJ1-2 proteins fill in what lies around the CDR3, so the full variable domain reads GAGVSQSPSNKVTEKGKDVELRCDPISGHTALYWYRQSLGQGLEFLIYFQGNSAPDKSGLPSDRFSAERTGGSVSTLTIQRTQQEDSAVYLCASSQNRGMGYGYTFGSGTRLTVV.